This T cell receptor beta chain was profiled in a study of graft-versus-host responses after intestinal transplantation. Study-wide points: Early post-transplant declines in HvG were associated with peak levels of circulating GvH clones.

Sequencing used immunoSEQ multiplex PCR; TCRdb keeps in-frame clones, though not all of them. The sample yields about 26,000 clones, about 80% seen once. This clone was detected a few times. What it recognizes is unknown. CDR3 length: 14 amino acids. The V end was cut by 4 bases, the J end by 6 bases, with 13 bases between. Germline CDR1 SGHNT, CDR2 YYREEE (reference sequence). This receptor was taken from a human donor who received an intestinal transplant. The sequenced sample was unstimulated CD4+ T cells sorted from spleen or lymph node cells, obtained before intestinal transplant. The chain couples TRBV5-4 to TRBJ2-2; tentatively, D is TRBD1 (6 bases). The CDR3 nucleotides are TGTGCCAGCAGCCGCACAGGGCGCCCCGGGGAGCTGTTTTTT. Translating it yields CASSRTGRPGELFF. Full variable domain (rest looked up from reference TRBV5-4 and TRBJ2-2): ETGVTQSPTHLIKTRGQQVTLRCSSQSGHNTVSWYQQALGQGPQFIFQYYREEENGRGNFPPRFSGLQFPNYSSELNVNALELDDSALYLCASSRTGRPGELFFGEGSRLTVL.